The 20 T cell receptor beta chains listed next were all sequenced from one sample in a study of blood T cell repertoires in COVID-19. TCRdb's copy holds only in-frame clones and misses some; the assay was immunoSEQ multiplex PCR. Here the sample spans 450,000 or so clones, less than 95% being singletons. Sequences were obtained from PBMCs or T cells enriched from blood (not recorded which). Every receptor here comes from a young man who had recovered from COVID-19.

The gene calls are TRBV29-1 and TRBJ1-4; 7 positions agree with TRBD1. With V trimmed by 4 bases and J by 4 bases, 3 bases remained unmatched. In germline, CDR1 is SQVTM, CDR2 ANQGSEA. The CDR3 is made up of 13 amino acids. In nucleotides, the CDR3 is TGCAGCGTTGTGACAGGGCATAATGAAAAACTGTTTTTT. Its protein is CSVVTGHNEKLFF.

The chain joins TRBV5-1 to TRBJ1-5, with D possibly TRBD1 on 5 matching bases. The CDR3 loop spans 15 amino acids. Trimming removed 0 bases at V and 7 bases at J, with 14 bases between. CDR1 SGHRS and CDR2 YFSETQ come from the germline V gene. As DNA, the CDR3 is TGCGCCAGCAGCTTGGAGGGGACTCCAAACCAGCCCCAGCATTTT. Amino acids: CASSLEGTPNQPQHF.

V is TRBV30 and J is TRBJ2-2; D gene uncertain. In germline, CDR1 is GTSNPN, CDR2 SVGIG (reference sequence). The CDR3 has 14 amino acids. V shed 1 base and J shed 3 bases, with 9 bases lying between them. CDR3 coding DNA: TGTGCCTGGAGTGGGGCTCGGTACACCGGGGAGCTGTTTTTT. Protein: CAWSGARYTGELFF.

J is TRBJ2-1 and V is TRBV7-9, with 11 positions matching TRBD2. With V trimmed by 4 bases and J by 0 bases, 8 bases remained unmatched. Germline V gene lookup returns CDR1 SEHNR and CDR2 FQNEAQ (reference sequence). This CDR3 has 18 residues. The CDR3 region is CASSSLIAGGSSYNEQFF. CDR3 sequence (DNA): TGTGCCAGCAGCTCATTAATAGCGGGGGGGAGCTCCTACAATGAGCAGTTCTTC.

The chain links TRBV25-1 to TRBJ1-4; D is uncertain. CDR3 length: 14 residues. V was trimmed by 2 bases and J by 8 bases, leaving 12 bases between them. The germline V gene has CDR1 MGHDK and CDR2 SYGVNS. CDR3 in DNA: TGTGCCAGCAGTGAAGGAGGTCTTGGAGAAAAACTGTTTTTT. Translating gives CASSEGGLGEKLFF. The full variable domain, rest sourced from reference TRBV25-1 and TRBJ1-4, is EADIYQTPRYLVIGTGKKITLECSQTMGHDKMYWYQQDPGMELHLIHYSYGVNSTEKGDLSSESTVSRIRTEHFPLTLESARPSHTSQYLCASSEGGLGEKLFFGSGTQLSVL.

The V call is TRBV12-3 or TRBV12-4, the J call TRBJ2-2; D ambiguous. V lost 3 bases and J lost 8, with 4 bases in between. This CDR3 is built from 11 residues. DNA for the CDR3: TGTGCCAGCAGTTTTCCGGGGGAGCTGTTTTTT. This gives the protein CASSFPGELFF.

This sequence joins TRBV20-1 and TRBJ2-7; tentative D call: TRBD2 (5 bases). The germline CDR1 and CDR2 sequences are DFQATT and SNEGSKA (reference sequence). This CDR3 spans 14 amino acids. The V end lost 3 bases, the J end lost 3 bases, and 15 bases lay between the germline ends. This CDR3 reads CSASSVREYYEQYF. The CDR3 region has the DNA TGCAGTGCTAGTAGCGTGAGGGAGTACTACGAGCAGTACTTC.

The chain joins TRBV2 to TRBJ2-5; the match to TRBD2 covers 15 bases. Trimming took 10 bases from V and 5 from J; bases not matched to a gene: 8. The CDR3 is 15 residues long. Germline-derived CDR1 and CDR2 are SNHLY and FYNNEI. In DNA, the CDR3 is TGTGCCACAGCGGGACTAGCGGGGGGTGGCGAGACCCAGTACTTC. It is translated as CATAGLAGGGETQYF.

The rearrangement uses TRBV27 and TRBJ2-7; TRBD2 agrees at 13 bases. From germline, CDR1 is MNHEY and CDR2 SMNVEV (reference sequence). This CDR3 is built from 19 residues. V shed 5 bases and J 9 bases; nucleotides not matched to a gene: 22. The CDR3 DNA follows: TGTGCCAGCAGTATCCCCCCAGGGGCCGGGACTAGCGGGATGGGTCGGCAGTACTTC. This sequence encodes CASSIPPGAGTSGMGRQYF.

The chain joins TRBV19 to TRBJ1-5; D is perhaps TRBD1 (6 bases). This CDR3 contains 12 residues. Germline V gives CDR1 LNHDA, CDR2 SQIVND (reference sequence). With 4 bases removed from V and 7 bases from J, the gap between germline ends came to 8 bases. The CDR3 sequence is CASSRQDQPQHF. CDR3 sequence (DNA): TGTGCCAGTAGTAGACAGGACCAGCCCCAGCATTTT.

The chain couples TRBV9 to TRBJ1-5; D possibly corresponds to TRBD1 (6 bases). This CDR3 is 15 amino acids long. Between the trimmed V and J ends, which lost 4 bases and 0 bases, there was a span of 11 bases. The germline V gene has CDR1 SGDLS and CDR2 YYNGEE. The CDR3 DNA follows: TGTGCCAGCAGCCTGACAGGAAATAGCAATCAGCCCCAGCATTTT. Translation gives CASSLTGNSNQPQHF.

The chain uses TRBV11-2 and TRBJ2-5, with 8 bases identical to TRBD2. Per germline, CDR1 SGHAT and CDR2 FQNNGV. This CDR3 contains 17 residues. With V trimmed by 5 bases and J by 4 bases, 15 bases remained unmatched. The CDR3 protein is CASSANPPGLVRETQYF. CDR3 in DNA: TGTGCCAGCAGCGCCAACCCCCCGGGACTAGTAAGAGAGACCCAGTACTTC. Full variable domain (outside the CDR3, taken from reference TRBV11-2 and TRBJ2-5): EAGVAQSPRYKIIEKRQSVAFWCNPISGHATLYWYQQILGQGPKLLIQFQNNGVVDDSQLPKDRFSAERLKGVDSTLKIQPAKLEDSAVYLCASSANPPGLVRETQYFGPGTRLLVL.

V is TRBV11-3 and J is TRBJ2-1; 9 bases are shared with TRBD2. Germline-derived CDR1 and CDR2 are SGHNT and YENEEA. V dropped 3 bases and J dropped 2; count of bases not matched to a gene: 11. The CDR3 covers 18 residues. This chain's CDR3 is CASSFRGSGGRAYNEQFF. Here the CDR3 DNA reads TGTGCCAGCAGCTTCAGGGGTAGCGGGGGCCGAGCCTACAATGAGCAGTTCTTC.

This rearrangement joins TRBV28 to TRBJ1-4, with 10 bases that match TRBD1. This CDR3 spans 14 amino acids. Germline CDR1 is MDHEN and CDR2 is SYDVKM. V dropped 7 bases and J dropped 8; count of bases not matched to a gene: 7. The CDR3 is CASIAGTGVEKLFF. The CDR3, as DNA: TGTGCCAGCATCGCCGGGACAGGGGTGGAAAAACTGTTTTTT.

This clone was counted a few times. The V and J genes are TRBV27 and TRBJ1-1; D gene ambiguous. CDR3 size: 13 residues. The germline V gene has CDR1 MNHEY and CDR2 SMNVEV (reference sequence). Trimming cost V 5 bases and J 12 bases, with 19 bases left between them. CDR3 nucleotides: TGTGCCAGCAGTCCGACGGGTCCCCGCAAGTCTTTCTTT. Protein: CASSPTGPRKSFF.

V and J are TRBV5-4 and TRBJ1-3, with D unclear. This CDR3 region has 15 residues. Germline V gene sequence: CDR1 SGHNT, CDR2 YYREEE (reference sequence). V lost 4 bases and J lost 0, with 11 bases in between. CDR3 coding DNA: TGTGCCAGCAGCGACGGACTCCCCTCTGGAAACACCATATATTTT. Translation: CASSDGLPSGNTIYF.

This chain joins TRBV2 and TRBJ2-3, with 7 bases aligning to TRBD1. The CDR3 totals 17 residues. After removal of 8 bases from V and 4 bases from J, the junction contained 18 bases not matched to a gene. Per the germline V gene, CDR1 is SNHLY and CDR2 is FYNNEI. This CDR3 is CASRSSPGQRVSDTQYF. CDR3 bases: TGTGCCAGCCGATCTTCACCGGGACAGAGGGTATCAGATACGCAGTATTTT.

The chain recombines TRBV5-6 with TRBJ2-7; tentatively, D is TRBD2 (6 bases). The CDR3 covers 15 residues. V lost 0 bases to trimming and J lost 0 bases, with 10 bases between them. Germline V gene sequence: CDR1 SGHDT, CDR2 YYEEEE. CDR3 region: CASSLGVAASYEQYF. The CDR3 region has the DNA TGTGCCAGCAGCTTGGGAGTAGCGGCCTCCTACGAGCAGTACTTC.

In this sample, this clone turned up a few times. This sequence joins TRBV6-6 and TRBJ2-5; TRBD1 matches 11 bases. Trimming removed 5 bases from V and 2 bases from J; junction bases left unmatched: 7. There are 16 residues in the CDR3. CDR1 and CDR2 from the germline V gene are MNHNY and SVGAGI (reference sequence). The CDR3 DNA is TGTGCCAGCAGTCGTACCCGGGACAGGGGGCAAGAGACCCAGTACTTC. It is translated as CASSRTRDRGQETQYF.

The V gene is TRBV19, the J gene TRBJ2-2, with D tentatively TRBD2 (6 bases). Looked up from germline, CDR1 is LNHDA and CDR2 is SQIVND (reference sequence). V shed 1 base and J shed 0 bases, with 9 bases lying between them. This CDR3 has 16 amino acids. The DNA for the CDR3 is TGTGCCAGTAGTATAGGGTCGGGGGCGAACACCGGGGAGCTGTTTTTT. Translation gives CASSIGSGANTGELFF.